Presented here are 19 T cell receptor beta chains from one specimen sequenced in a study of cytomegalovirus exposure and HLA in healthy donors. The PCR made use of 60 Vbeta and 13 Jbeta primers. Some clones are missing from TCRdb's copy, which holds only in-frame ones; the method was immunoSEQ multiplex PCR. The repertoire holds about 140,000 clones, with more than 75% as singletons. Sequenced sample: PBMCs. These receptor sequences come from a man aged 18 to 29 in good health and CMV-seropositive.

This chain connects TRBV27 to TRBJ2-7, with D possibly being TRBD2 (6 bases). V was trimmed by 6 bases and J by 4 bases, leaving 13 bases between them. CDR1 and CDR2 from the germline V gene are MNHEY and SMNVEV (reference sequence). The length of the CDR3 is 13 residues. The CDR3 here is CASRGTAGYEQYF. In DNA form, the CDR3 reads TGTGCCAGCAGAGGGACGGCGGGGTACGAGCAGTACTTC.

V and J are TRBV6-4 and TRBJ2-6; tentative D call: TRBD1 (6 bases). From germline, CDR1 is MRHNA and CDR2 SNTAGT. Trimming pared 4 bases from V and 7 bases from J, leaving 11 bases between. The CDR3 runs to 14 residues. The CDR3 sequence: CASSATGTANVLTF. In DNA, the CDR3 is TGTGCCAGCAGTGCGACAGGTACCGCCAACGTCCTGACTTTC.

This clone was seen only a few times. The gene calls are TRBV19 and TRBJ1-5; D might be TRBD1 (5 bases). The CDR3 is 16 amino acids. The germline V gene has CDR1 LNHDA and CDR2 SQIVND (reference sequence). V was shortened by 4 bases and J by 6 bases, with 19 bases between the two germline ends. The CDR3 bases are TGTGCCAGTAGTACGTGGTTGCAGGGTCGATTTCAGCCCCAGCATTTT. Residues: CASSTWLQGRFQPQHF.

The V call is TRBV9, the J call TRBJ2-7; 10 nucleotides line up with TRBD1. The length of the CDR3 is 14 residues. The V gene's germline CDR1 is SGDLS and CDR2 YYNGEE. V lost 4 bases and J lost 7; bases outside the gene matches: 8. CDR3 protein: CASSQTTGGLEQYF. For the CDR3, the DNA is TGTGCCAGCAGCCAGACGACAGGGGGCCTGGAGCAGTACTTC.

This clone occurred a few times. The CDR3 sequence is CASSFHRTRYYEQYF. The DNA of the CDR3 is TGTGCCAGCAGCTTCCACAGGACCAGGTACTACGAGCAGTACTTC. This rearrangement joins TRBV5-4 to TRBJ2-7; tentatively, D is TRBD1 (5 bases). V was pared by 2 bases and J by 3 bases, with 15 bases between. This CDR3 comprises 15 residues. Germline values: CDR1 SGHNT, CDR2 YYREEE (reference sequence).

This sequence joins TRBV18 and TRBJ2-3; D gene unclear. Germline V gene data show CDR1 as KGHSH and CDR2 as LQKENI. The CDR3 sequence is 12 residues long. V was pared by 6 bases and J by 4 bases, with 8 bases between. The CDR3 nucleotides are TGTGCCAGCTCTTCCGCGTCAGATACGCAGTATTTT. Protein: CASSSASDTQYF.

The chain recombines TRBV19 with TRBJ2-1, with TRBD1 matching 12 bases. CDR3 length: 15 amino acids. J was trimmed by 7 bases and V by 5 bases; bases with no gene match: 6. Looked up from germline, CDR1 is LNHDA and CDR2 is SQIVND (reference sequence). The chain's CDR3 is CASSLGQGARNEQFF. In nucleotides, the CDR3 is TGTGCCAGTAGTTTGGGACAGGGGGCTAGGAATGAGCAGTTCTTC.

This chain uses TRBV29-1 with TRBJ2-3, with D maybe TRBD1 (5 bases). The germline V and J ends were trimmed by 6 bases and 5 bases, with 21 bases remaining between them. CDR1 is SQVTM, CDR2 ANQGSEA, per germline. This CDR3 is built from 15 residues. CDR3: CSVVTPGQKLDTQYF. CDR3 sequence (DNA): TGCAGCGTGGTCACCCCAGGACAAAAGTTAGATACGCAGTATTTT.

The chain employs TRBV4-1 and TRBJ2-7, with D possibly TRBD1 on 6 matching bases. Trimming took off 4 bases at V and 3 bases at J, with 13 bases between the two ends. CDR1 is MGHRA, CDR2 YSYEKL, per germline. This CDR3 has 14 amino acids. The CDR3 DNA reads TGCGCCAGCAGCCCCGCAGGGGCTAACTACGAGCAGTACTTC. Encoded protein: CASSPAGANYEQYF.

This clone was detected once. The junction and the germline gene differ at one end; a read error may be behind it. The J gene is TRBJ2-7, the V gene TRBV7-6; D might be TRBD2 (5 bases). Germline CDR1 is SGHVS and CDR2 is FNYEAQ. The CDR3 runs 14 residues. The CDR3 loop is CASSLAVSSYEQYF. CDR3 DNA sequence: TGTGCCAGCAGCCTAGCTGTGAGCTCCTACGAGCAGTACTTC.

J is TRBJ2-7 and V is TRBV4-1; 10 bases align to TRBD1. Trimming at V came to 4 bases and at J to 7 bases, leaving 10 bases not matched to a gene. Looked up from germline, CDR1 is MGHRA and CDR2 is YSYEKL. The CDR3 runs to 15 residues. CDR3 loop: CASSLSGTGVGEQYF. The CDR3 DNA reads TGCGCCAGCAGCCTCTCTGGGACAGGGGTGGGGGAGCAGTACTTC.

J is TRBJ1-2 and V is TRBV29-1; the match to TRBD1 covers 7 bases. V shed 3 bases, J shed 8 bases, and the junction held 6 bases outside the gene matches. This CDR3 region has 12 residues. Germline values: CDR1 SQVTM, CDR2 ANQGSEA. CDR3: CSVEGTVSGYTF. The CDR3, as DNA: TGCAGCGTTGAGGGGACAGTTAGCGGCTACACCTTC.

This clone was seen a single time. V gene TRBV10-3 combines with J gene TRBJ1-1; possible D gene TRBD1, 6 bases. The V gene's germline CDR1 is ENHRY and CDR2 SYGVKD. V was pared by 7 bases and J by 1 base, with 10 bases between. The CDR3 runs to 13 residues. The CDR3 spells CAITRDKNTEAFF. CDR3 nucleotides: TGTGCCATCACCCGGGACAAGAACACTGAAGCTTTCTTT.

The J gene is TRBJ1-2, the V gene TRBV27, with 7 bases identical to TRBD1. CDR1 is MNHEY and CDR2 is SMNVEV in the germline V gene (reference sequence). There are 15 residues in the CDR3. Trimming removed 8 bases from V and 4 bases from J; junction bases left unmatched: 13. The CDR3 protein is CASPRGADRTYGYTF. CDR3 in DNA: TGTGCCAGCCCCCGAGGGGCGGACAGGACCTATGGCTACACCTTC.

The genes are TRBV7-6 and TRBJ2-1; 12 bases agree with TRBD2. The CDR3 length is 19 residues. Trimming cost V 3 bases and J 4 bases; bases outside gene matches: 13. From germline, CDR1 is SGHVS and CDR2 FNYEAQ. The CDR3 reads CASSFASSSGLAGYNEQFF. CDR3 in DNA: TGTGCCAGCAGCTTCGCCTCATCGTCGGGACTAGCGGGTTACAATGAGCAGTTCTTC. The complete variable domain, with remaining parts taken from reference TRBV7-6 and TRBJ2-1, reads GAGVSQSPRYKVTKRGQDVALRCDPISGHVSLYWYRQALGQGPEFLTYFNYEAQQDKSGLPNDRFSAERPEGSISTLTIQRTEQRDSAMYRCASSFASSSGLAGYNEQFFGPGTRLTVL.

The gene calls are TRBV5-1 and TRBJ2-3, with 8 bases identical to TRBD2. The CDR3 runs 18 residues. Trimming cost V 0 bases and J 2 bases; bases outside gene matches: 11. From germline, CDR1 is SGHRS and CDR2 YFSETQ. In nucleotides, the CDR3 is TGCGCCAGCAGCTTGGCTCCCTCGGGAGGGAGGGCCACAGATACGCAGTATTTT. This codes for CASSLAPSGGRATDTQYF.

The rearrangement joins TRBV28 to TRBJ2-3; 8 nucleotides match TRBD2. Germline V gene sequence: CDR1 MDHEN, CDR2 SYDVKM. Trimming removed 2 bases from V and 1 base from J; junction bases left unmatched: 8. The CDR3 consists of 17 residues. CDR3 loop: CASSLQAGVVGTDTQYF. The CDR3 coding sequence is TGTGCCAGCAGTTTACAAGCGGGAGTGGTGGGCACAGATACGCAGTATTTT.

Written as DNA, the CDR3 is TGCGCCAGCAGGGGGACAGGGAACTATGGCTACACCTTC. This codes for CASRGTGNYGYTF. The chain uses TRBV5-1 and TRBJ1-2, with 9 bases matching TRBD1. The J segment lost 2 bases and the V segment lost 5 bases, leaving 1 base of the junction unmatched. Germline lookup yields CDR1 SGHRS and CDR2 YFSETQ. CDR3 length: 13 residues. Supplemented by reference TRBV5-1 and TRBJ1-2, the full variable domain reads KAGVTQTPRYLIKTRGQQVTLSCSPISGHRSVSWYQQTPGQGLQFLFEYFSETQRNKGNFPGRFSGRQFSNSRSEMNVSTLELGDSALYLCASRGTGNYGYTFGSGTRLTVV.

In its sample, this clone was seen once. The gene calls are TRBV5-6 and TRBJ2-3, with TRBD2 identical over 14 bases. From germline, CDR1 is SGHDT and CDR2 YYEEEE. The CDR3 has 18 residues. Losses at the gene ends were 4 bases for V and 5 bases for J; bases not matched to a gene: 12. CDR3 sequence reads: CASSGGQLGLAGVDTQYF. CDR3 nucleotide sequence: TGTGCCAGCAGCGGGGGACAGCTGGGACTAGCGGGAGTAGATACGCAGTATTTT.